The 32 T cell receptor beta chains presented below share a single source sample, sequenced in a study of breast tumors, draining lymph nodes, adjacent tissues (dated by TCRdb to 2016 to 2017). The method behind the library was multiplex PCR. These reads were obtained on an Illumina HiSeq 2000. TCRdb passed the public sequencing reads through fastp at Q25 and MiXCR, retaining productive beta sequences. CDR3 protein duplicates are merged, each entry listing the most common genes and DNA. In all, the sample holds approximately 130,000 distinct CDR3 sequences, and under 25% of those were seen once. The ten largest clonotypes hold around 2.7% of the sample. The axillary draining lymph nodes of breast cancer patients were the source of the lymph node samples. The sample comprised axillary lymph node tissue. The receptors derive from a female donor with breast cancer. Some clones in this sample may be carry-over from other donors' samples.

This clonotype came up many times. The chain couples TRBV6-2 or TRBV6-3 to TRBJ2-7, with D possibly TRBD1 on 9 matching bases. Germline V gene lookup returns CDR1 MNHEY and CDR2 SVGEGT. The CDR3 covers 17 residues. V shed 2 bases and J shed 2 bases, with 19 bases lying between them. CDR3 residues: CASSYPIAGQGPYEQYF. CDR3 nucleotide sequence: TGTGCCAGCAGTTACCCGATAGCGGGACAGGGACCCTACGAGCAGTACTTC.

This clonotype was observed at least ten times. The chain carries TRBV6-1 and TRBJ1-6, with 7 nucleotides matching TRBD1. The CDR3 has 16 residues. From germline, CDR1 is MNHNS and CDR2 SASEGT. J lost 4 bases, V lost 3 bases, and 6 bases had no gene match. The CDR3: CASSDGGGVYNSPLHF. The CDR3 bases are TGTGCCAGCAGTGATGGAGGGGGCGTTTATAATTCACCCCTCCACTTT.

On this clonotype itself: This may arise from a read error, as a much more abundant clone is one base away. The rearrangement joins TRBV9 to TRBJ2-1; D remains ambiguous. CDR3 length: 15 residues. V shed 4 bases and J shed 6 bases, with 17 bases lying between them. The germline CDR1 and CDR2 sequences are SGDLS and YYNGEE. In DNA, the CDR3 is TGTGCCAGCAGCTTTCGCAGCTTACCCTGCAATGAGCAGTTCTTC. Residues: CASSFRSLPCNEQFF.

This clonotype was seen ten or more times. The chain recombines TRBV24-1 with TRBJ2-5; 11 nucleotides line up with TRBD2. The CDR3 has 17 amino acids. Germline lookup yields CDR1 KGHDR and CDR2 SFDVKD. The V segment lost 2 bases and the J segment 0 bases; nucleotides outside the gene matches: 4. DNA for the CDR3: TGTGCCACCAGTGATTCCTCTAGCGGGGGGTACCAAGAGACCCAGTACTTC. It encodes CATSDSSSGGYQETQYF.

The table lists this clonotype with a few counts. The J gene is TRBJ2-1, the V gene TRBV3-1; the match to TRBD2 covers 7 bases. CDR3 length: 16 amino acids. The germline V gene encodes CDR1 LGHDT and CDR2 YNNKEL (reference sequence). Trimming removed 4 bases from V and 1 base from J; junction bases left unmatched: 7. The CDR3 DNA reads as TGTGCCAGCAGCCCTCAAGCGGGATCGTCCTACAATGAGCAGTTCTTC. It encodes CASSPQAGSSYNEQFF.

This clonotype appeared many times. The chain recombines TRBV13 with TRBJ2-7, with D maybe TRBD2 (7 bases). This CDR3 contains 13 residues. Germline V gene sequence: CDR1 PRHDT, CDR2 FYEKMQ (reference sequence). The V end lost 4 bases, the J end lost 6 bases, and 13 bases lay between the germline ends. CDR3 in DNA: TGTGCCAGCAGCTCCCGGGGGGCTGGCGAGCAGTACTTC. Its protein is CASSSRGAGEQYF.

This chain connects TRBV11-2 to TRBJ2-5; D call uncertain. CDR3 length: 12 residues. Looked up from germline, CDR1 is SGHAT and CDR2 is FQNNGV. V lost 5 bases and J lost 4, with 8 bases in between. The CDR3 DNA follows: TGTGCCAGCAGCCCAGACTCAGAGACCCAGTACTTC. Its protein is CASSPDSETQYF.

This clonotype was seen repeatedly, ten times or more. This chain uses TRBV4-2 with TRBJ1-5; 9 bases are a match to TRBD1. Germline trimming cut 0 bases from V and 5 bases from J; bases unmatched to any gene: 2. The CDR3 is made up of 15 amino acids. Germline values: CDR1 LGHNA, CDR2 YNFKEQ. The chain's CDR3 is CASSQEDRGYQPQHF. In DNA, the CDR3 is TGTGCCAGCAGCCAAGAGGACAGGGGCTATCAGCCCCAGCATTTT.

The sample holds many counts of this clonotype. The rearrangement joins TRBV7-9 to TRBJ1-6; 11 bases align to TRBD1. The CDR3 consists of 15 residues. CDR1 SEHNR and CDR2 FQNEAQ come from the germline V gene (reference sequence). V was clipped by 3 bases and J by 9 bases; unmatched bases: 4. The CDR3 sequence is CASSLDRGPGSPLHF. The CDR3 DNA reads TGTGCCAGCAGCTTGGACAGGGGGCCGGGTTCACCCCTCCACTTT.

Points on this clonotype: A much larger clone differs from this one at a single base, so this may be a read error. This chain links TRBV4-1 with TRBJ2-1, with a weak D call TRBD1 (6 bases). The V gene's germline CDR1 is MGHRA and CDR2 YSYEKL. The CDR3 consists of 14 residues. Written as DNA, the CDR3 is TGCGCCGGCAGCCCCACAGGGCCACAAAATGAGCAGTTCTTC. Amino acids: CAGSPTGPQNEQFF.

This clonotype was counted at least ten times. The chain couples TRBV7-9 to TRBJ2-3; TRBD1 matches at 8 bases. This CDR3 contains 14 residues. V shed 0 bases, J shed 5 bases, and the junction held 1 base outside the gene matches. Germline assignment: CDR1 SEHNR and CDR2 FQNEAQ (reference sequence). The CDR3 region is CASSLATGVDTQYF. As DNA, the CDR3 is TGTGCCAGCAGCTTAGCGACAGGGGTAGATACGCAGTATTTT. Filled out from reference TRBV7-9 and TRBJ2-3, the complete variable domain reads DTGVSQNPRHKITKRGQNVTFRCDPISEHNRLYWYRQTLGQGPEFLTYFQNEAQLEKSRLLSDRFSAERPKGSFSTLEIQRTEQGDSAMYLCASSLATGVDTQYFGPGTRLTVL.

This clonotype was counted at least ten times. The V and J genes are TRBV10-1 and TRBJ2-3; 12 nucleotides agree with TRBD2. The CDR3 is 16 residues long. CDR1 and CDR2 from the germline V gene are WNHNN and SYGVQD (reference sequence). V lost 4 bases to trimming and J lost 2 bases; unmatched junction nucleotides: 4. CDR3 sequence (DNA): TGCGCCAGCAGTGGACGACTAGCGGGAGACACAGATACGCAGTATTTT. As protein: CASSGRLAGDTDTQYF.

This clonotype showed up many times. The gene calls are TRBV5-5 and TRBJ2-5; D unclear. The CDR3 is 14 amino acids. CDR1 and CDR2 (germline): SGHKS, YYEKEE (reference sequence). Between the trimmed V and J ends, which lost 0 bases and 2 bases, there was a span of 8 bases. The CDR3 region is CASSLAASQETQYF. The CDR3 DNA follows: TGTGCCAGCAGCTTGGCTGCATCTCAAGAGACCCAGTACTTC.

About this clonotype itself: A much larger clone lies one base from this, so it may be a read error. The missing conserved phenylalanine or tryptophan at the end of this CDR3 makes a read error likely. The rearrangement uses TRBV3-1 and TRBJ2-7; 8 bases match TRBD2. V shed 2 bases and J 3 bases; nucleotides not matched to a gene: 3. The germline gives CDR1 LGHDT, CDR2 YNNKEL (reference sequence). This CDR3 is 14 amino acids long. This chain's CDR3 is CASSQSAGGYEQYL. The CDR3 DNA sequence: TGTGCCAGCAGCCAATCGGCGGGAGGCTACGAGCAGTACCTC.

This clonotype was detected ten times or more. The chain uses TRBV12-3 or TRBV12-4 and TRBJ2-7; 11 nucleotides agree with TRBD2. V was pared by 11 bases and J by 12 bases, with 12 bases of the junction left unmatched. The CDR3 is 12 amino acids. CDR3 sequence: CASQGLAGVLYF. DNA of the CDR3: TGTGCCTCCCAAGGACTAGCGGGTGTACTGTACTTC.

This clonotype showed up many times. This chain joins TRBV30 and TRBJ2-7; D might be TRBD1 (6 bases). CDR3 length equals 12 residues. Per the germline V gene, CDR1 is GTSNPN and CDR2 is SVGIG (reference sequence). Trimming took 2 bases from V and 3 from J, leaving 8 bases between them. The CDR3: CAWSTGFYEQYF. As DNA, the CDR3 is TGTGCCTGGAGTACAGGGTTCTACGAGCAGTACTTC.

This clonotype was counted many times. CDR3 in amino acids: CASSLGDRDYGYTF. DNA of the CDR3: TGTGCCAGCAGCTTGGGGGACAGGGACTATGGCTACACCTTC. The chain uses TRBV5-8 and TRBJ1-2, with 9 bases lining up with TRBD1. This CDR3 is built from 14 residues. The V gene end was trimmed by 0 bases and the J gene end by 3 bases; junction bases not matched to a gene: 0. CDR1 and CDR2 from the germline V gene are SGHTS and YDEGEE. Using reference TRBV5-8 and TRBJ1-2 for the parts outside the CDR3, the full variable domain is EAGVTQSPTHLIKTRGQQATLRCSPISGHTSVYWYQQALGLGLQFLLWYDEGEERNRGNFPPRFSGRQFPNYSSELNVNALELEDSALYLCASSLGDRDYGYTFGSGTRLTVV.

This clonotype was counted many times. The rearrangement links TRBV3-1 to TRBJ2-7; D unclear. Looked up from germline, CDR1 is LGHDT and CDR2 is YNNKEL (reference sequence). Trimming cost V 4 bases and J 6 bases, with 10 bases left between them. This CDR3 has 12 amino acids. DNA of the CDR3: TGTGCCAGCAGCCCCGGCTTCGGCGAGCAGTACTTC. This translates into CASSPGFGEQYF.

This clonotype was observed many times. The chain couples TRBV11-2 to TRBJ2-2; D is unclear. Trimming took off 5 bases at V and 5 bases at J, with 9 bases between the two ends. CDR1 is SGHAT and CDR2 is FQNNGV in the germline V gene. The CDR3 sequence is 13 residues long. DNA of the CDR3: TGTGCCAGCAGCCCGTTAAGAACCGGGGAGCTGTTTTTT. Protein sequence: CASSPLRTGELFF.

A note on this clonotype: This CDR3 fails to terminate in the conserved phenylalanine or tryptophan, so it likely reflects a read error. The V call is TRBV28, the J call TRBJ2-2; D gene uncertain. Germline V CDR1 and CDR2: MDHEN, SYDVKM. V lost 3 bases, J lost 4 bases, and 6 bases lay in between. This CDR3 comprises 13 residues. CDR3 region: CASSFPSTGELFS. CDR3 sequence (DNA): TGTGCCAGCAGTTTCCCTAGCACCGGGGAGCTGTTTTCT.

The chain combines TRBV7-9 with TRBJ1-1; TRBD1 aligns across 12 bases. J lost 3 bases, V lost 2 bases, and 7 bases had no gene match. Germline assignment: CDR1 SEHNR and CDR2 FQNEAQ (reference sequence). This CDR3 is 17 amino acids long. CDR3 in DNA: TGTGCCAGCAGCTTAAGGGGACAGGGGGCAGAGGACACTGAAGCTTTCTTT. As protein: CASSLRGQGAEDTEAFF.

This clonotype was counted many times. The V and J genes are TRBV7-2 and TRBJ1-2; possible D gene TRBD1, 6 bases. The CDR3 has 13 amino acids. CDR1 SGHTA and CDR2 FQGNSA come from the germline V gene. Between the trimmed V and J ends, which lost 5 bases and 4 bases, there was a span of 11 bases. In DNA form, the CDR3 reads TGTGCCAGCAGCCCGACAGGAGGCTATGGCTACACCTTC. It encodes CASSPTGGYGYTF. The full variable domain, with the rest looked up from reference TRBV7-2 and TRBJ1-2, is GAGVSQSPSNKVTEKGKDVELRCDPISGHTALYWYRQSLGQGLEFLIYFQGNSAPDKSGLPSDRFSAERTGGSVSTLTIQRTQQEDSAVYLCASSPTGGYGYTFGSGTRLTVV.

This clonotype was observed a few times. V and J are TRBV12-3 or TRBV12-4 and TRBJ2-2, with 10 bases fitting TRBD1. The ends lost 6 bases at V and 7 bases at J; junction bases unmatched: 8. The CDR3 loop spans 15 amino acids. In DNA form, the CDR3 reads TGTGCCAGCAGGCCCAGACAGGGGGCCCACGGGGAGCTGTTTTTT. It yields the protein CASRPRQGAHGELFF.

This clonotype was counted at least ten times. The CDR3 sequence is CASSVASTYGYTF. The CDR3 DNA is TGTGCCAGCAGCGTAGCCAGCACCTATGGCTACACCTTC. The chain recombines TRBV9 with TRBJ1-2; D call uncertain. V was shortened by 0 bases and J by 4 bases, with 7 bases between the two germline ends. Germline V gene data show CDR1 as SGDLS and CDR2 as YYNGEE. The CDR3 has 13 residues.

This clonotype was detected only a few times. A much bigger clone sits one base away, suggesting this may be a read error. The J gene is TRBJ2-5, the V gene TRBV20-1; 9 positions match TRBD1. Trimming removed 6 bases from V and 4 bases from J; junction bases left unmatched: 9. The CDR3 is 14 residues long. The germline gives CDR1 DFQATT, CDR2 SNEGSKA (reference sequence). For the CDR3, the DNA is TGCAGTGCCTCGACAGGGGGGATCCGAGAGACCCAGTACTTC. Protein sequence: CSASTGGIRETQYF.

Comment on this clonotype: A much larger clone sits a single nucleotide away, making a read error possible. This chain links TRBV4-2 with TRBJ2-5, with D perhaps matching TRBD1 or TRBD2 (5 bases each). The CDR3 covers 14 residues. Trimming cost V 1 base and J 7 bases, with 13 bases left between them. CDR1 and CDR2 from the germline V gene are LGHNA and YNFKEQ. This chain's CDR3 is CASSQGGSLGTQYF. CDR3 sequence (DNA): TGTGCCAGCAGCCAAGGGGGGAGCTTGGGGACCCAGTACTTC.

This clonotype was picked up many times. The V gene is TRBV20-1, the J gene TRBJ1-3; D unresolved. CDR3 length equals 17 residues. Germline loops: CDR1 DFQATT, CDR2 SNEGSKA (reference sequence). V was shortened by 3 bases and J by 2 bases, with 20 bases between the two germline ends. This CDR3 is CSASADSPFSPGNTIYF. CDR3 bases: TGCAGTGCTAGTGCGGACTCCCCATTTTCTCCTGGAAACACCATATATTTT.

This clonotype was seen ten or more times. The chain joins TRBV28 to TRBJ2-1; 12 bases align to TRBD2. With V trimmed by 4 bases and J by 7 bases, 5 bases remained unmatched. The CDR3 is made up of 15 amino acids. Germline V gives CDR1 MDHEN, CDR2 SYDVKM. This CDR3 reads CASSSRLAGVNEQFF. The CDR3 DNA reads TGTGCCAGCAGTTCCCGACTAGCGGGAGTAAATGAGCAGTTCTTC.

This clonotype was seen at least ten times. The CDR3 protein is CASSYGQGNQPQHF. The DNA of the CDR3 is TGTGCCAGCAGCTACGGACAGGGGAATCAGCCCCAGCATTTT. The chain couples TRBV7-9 to TRBJ1-5, with 9 bases that match TRBD1. V gave up 4 bases and J gave up 4 bases; unmatched junction bases: 2. Germline-derived CDR1 and CDR2 are SEHNR and FQNEAQ (reference sequence). The CDR3 covers 14 residues.

This clonotype was recorded at least ten times. The V and J genes are TRBV7-2 and TRBJ2-2, with D maybe TRBD2 (5 bases). This CDR3 contains 16 residues. V lost 4 bases, J lost 6 bases, and 18 bases lay in between. CDR1 is SGHTA, CDR2 FQGNSA, per germline. DNA of the CDR3: TGTGCCAGCAGCTCGTCCCCCCGACTAATCCCCGGGGAGCTGTTTTTT. The encoded protein is CASSSSPRLIPGELFF.

This clonotype was seen repeatedly, ten times or more. The CDR3 coding sequence is TGCAGTGCTAGGAAACAGGGGGCAACGTACGAGCAGTACTTC. Its protein product is CSARKQGATYEQYF. This sequence joins TRBV20-1 and TRBJ2-7; 9 bases are a match to TRBD1. Germline V gene data show CDR1 as DFQATT and CDR2 as SNEGSKA (reference sequence). The CDR3 spans 14 residues. The ends lost 3 bases at V and 4 bases at J; junction bases unmatched: 7.

This clonotype was seen repeatedly, ten times or more. V usage is TRBV14 and J usage is TRBJ2-1; 9 bases line up with TRBD2. Germline V CDR1 and CDR2: SGHDN, FVKESK. The CDR3 is 19 residues long. With 0 bases clipped from V and 0 bases from J, the junction kept 9 bases outside the gene matches. CDR3 bases: TGTGCCAGCAGCCAAGAGATAGGGCTAGCGGGGAGCTCCTACAATGAGCAGTTCTTC. Amino acid sequence: CASSQEIGLAGSSYNEQFF.